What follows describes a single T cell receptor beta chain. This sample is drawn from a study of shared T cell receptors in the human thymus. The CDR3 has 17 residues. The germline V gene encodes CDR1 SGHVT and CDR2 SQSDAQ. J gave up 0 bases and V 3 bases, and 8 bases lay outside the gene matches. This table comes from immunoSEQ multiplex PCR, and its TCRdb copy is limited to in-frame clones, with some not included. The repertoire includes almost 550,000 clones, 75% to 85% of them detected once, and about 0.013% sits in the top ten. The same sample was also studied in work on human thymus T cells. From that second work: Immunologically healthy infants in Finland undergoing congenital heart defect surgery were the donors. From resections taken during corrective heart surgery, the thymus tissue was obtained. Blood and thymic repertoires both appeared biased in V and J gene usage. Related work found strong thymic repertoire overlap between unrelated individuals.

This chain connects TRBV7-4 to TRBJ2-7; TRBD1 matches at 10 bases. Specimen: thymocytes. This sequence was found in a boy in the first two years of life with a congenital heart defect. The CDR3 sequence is CASSLWGQGKSSYEQYF. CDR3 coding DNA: TGTGCCAGCAGCTTGTGGGGACAGGGGAAAAGCTCCTACGAGCAGTACTTC.